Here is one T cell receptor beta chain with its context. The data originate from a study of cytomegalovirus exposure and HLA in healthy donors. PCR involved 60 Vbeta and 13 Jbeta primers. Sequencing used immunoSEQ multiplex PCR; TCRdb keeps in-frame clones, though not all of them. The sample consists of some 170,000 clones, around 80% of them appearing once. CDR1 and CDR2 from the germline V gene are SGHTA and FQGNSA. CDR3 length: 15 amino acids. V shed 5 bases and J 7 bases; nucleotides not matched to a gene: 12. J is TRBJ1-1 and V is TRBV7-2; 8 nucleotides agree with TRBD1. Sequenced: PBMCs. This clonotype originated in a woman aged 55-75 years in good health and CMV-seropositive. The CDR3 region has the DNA TGTGCCAGCAGCCTACAACGGACAGGGCCGATTGAAGCTTTCTTT. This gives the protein CASSLQRTGPIEAFF.